Each of the 32 T cell receptor beta chains below was sequenced from the same sample in a study of T-cell memory formation after mild COVID-19. TCRdb reprocessed the 5' RACE reads via MiXCR and lists one record per CDR3 protein. The table includes fewer than 200,000 distinct CDR3 sequences, roughly 13% detected once. The sequenced sample was PBMCs or a T cell subset sorted from them (not recorded which). Receptor source: a man between 18 and 29 years old who had mild COVID-19 (a few samples of this study predate the infection). Cell type and time point are not known.

This clonotype was seen a few times. The V and J genes are TRBV21-1 and TRBJ2-3; TRBD1, the D gene given by the table, was not confirmed from the DNA. TRBV21-1 is a documented pseudogene. The CDR3 contains 20 residues. As DNA, the CDR3 is TGTGCCAGCAGCAAAGTAAGGGGACAGGAAAACCAGACTAGCACAGATACGCAGTATTTT. Amino acids: CASSKVRGQENQTSTDTQYF.

The chain links TRBV7-6 to TRBJ1-3; D is ambiguous. CDR1 is SGHVS, CDR2 FNYEAQ, per germline. Trimming cost V 4 bases and J 1 base, with 14 bases left between them. This CDR3 spans 16 amino acids. CDR3 sequence reads: CASSSFQEISGNTIYF. The CDR3 DNA reads as TGTGCCAGCAGCTCCTTCCAGGAGATTTCTGGAAACACCATATATTTT. Full variable domain (missing parts from reference TRBV7-6 and TRBJ1-3): GAGVSQSPRYKVTKRGQDVALRCDPISGHVSLYWYRQALGQGPEFLTYFNYEAQQDKSGLPNDRFSAERPEGSISTLTIQRTEQRDSAMYRCASSSFQEISGNTIYFGEGSWLTVV.

In its sample, this clonotype was seen a few times. The chain combines TRBV9 with TRBJ2-3; 10 nucleotides line up with TRBD1. Trimming removed 4 bases from V and 6 bases from J; junction bases left unmatched: 8. This CDR3 region has 15 residues. Germline V gene data show CDR1 as SGDLS and CDR2 as YYNGEE. The CDR3 DNA reads as TGTGCCAGCAGCCCTCGACAGGGGGCCCTTGATACGCAGTATTTT. This sequence encodes CASSPRQGALDTQYF.

Ten or more counts support this clonotype. For the CDR3, the DNA is TGTGCCAGCAGCTTATTGTCATCAGGGGGCAATCAGCCCCAGCATTTT. Translating gives CASSLLSSGGNQPQHF. The V call is TRBV7-8, the J call TRBJ1-5; D is perhaps TRBD1 (6 bases). V lost 2 bases and J 2 bases, leaving 13 bases between the germline ends. CDR1 is SGHVS, CDR2 FQNEAQ, per germline. This CDR3 region has 16 residues. Using reference TRBV7-8 and TRBJ1-5 for the parts outside the CDR3, the full variable domain is GAGVSQSPRYKVAKRGQDVALRCDPISGHVSLFWYQQALGQGPEFLTYFQNEAQLDKSGLPSDRFFAERPEGSVSTLKIQRTQQEDSAVYLCASSLLSSGGNQPQHFGDGTRLSIL.

This clonotype was counted only a few times. This chain connects TRBV4-3 to TRBJ2-3; D unclear. V was cut by 0 bases and J by 6 bases, with 13 bases left in between. From germline, CDR1 is LGHNA and CDR2 YSLEER. The CDR3 spans 15 residues. The CDR3 nucleotides are TGCGCCAGCAGCCAAGAAAGGCTAGGCTGGGATACGCAGTATTTT. This gives the protein CASSQERLGWDTQYF.

This chain connects TRBV11-2 to TRBJ2-1; D perhaps matches TRBD1 (6 bases). The germline CDR1 and CDR2 sequences are SGHAT and FQNNGV. There are 17 residues in the CDR3. With 1 base removed from V and 1 base from J, the gap between germline ends came to 14 bases. CDR3 sequence (DNA): TGTGCCAGCAGCTTAGGGGGGCATCTAGAGTCCTACAATGAGCAGTTCTTC. It encodes CASSLGGHLESYNEQFF.

Only a few counts were recorded for this clonotype. V usage is TRBV28 and J usage is TRBJ2-3; 7 bases line up with TRBD1. In germline, CDR1 is MDHEN, CDR2 SYDVKM. The CDR3 has 14 amino acids. With 6 bases clipped from V and 2 bases from J, the junction kept 5 bases outside the gene matches. The CDR3 sequence is CASSRDRDTDTQYF. The CDR3 DNA reads TGTGCCAGCAGCCGAGACAGGGACACAGATACGCAGTATTTT.

The rearrangement links TRBV6-6 to TRBJ2-2, with D hard to call. The CDR3 is 12 residues long. Germline V lookup: CDR1 MNHNY, CDR2 SVGAGI (reference sequence). Trimming shortened V by 3 bases and J by 7 bases, and 6 bases separated the two germline ends. The CDR3 sequence is CASSYYGGELFF. CDR3 bases: TGTGCCAGCAGTTATTACGGCGGGGAGCTGTTTTTT.

V and J are TRBV7-2 and TRBJ1-2; 8 positions match TRBD1. The CDR3 contains 13 residues. V lost 5 bases to trimming and J lost 3 bases; unmatched junction nucleotides: 2. From germline, CDR1 is SGHTA and CDR2 FQGNSA. The CDR3 loop is CASSKDRDYGYTF. The CDR3 nucleotides read TGTGCCAGCAGCAAGGACAGGGACTATGGCTACACCTTC.

The sample holds a few counts of this clonotype. J is TRBJ2-5 and V is TRBV12-3 or TRBV12-4; the match to TRBD2 covers 12 bases. CDR3 length: 15 amino acids. V was pared by 6 bases and J by 3 bases, with 5 bases of the junction left unmatched. CDR3 in amino acids: CASSKRTSGEETQYF. CDR3 sequence (DNA): TGTGCCAGCAGCAAGAGGACTAGCGGGGAAGAGACCCAGTACTTC.

The rearrangement joins TRBV5-5 to TRBJ2-7; unclear D gene. This CDR3 is built from 14 residues. V was trimmed by 1 base and J by 7 bases, leaving 15 bases between them. From germline, CDR1 is SGHKS and CDR2 YYEKEE (reference sequence). In DNA, the CDR3 is TGTGCCAGCAGCTTGACCCCTTTGACGGCAGAGCAGTACGTC. Translated, it gives CASSLTPLTAEQYV.

V is TRBV5-5 and J is TRBJ1-4; maybe TRBD1 (6 bases). The CDR3 covers 14 residues. V was shortened by 6 bases and J by 3 bases, with 12 bases between the two germline ends. CDR1 SGHKS and CDR2 YYEKEE come from the germline V gene (reference sequence). CDR3 sequence (DNA): TGTGCCAGCAAAATCGGGACACCTAATGAAAAACTGTTTTTT. Translating gives CASKIGTPNEKLFF.

In this sample, this clonotype turned up a few times. The rearrangement links TRBV7-9 to TRBJ2-1, with 12 positions matching TRBD2. CDR1 is SEHNR, CDR2 FQNEAQ, per germline (reference sequence). This CDR3 region has 16 residues. V shed 5 bases and J 8 bases; nucleotides not matched to a gene: 10. The CDR3 nucleotides are TGTGCCAGCAGCCAATTGAGACTAGCGGGGGTTGATGAGCAGTTCTTC. This codes for CASSQLRLAGVDEQFF.

This clonotype was detected a few times. V and J are TRBV6-5 and TRBJ2-1; D gene unclear. CDR1 MNHEY and CDR2 SVGAGI come from the germline V gene. V lost 0 bases and J 6 bases, leaving 9 bases between the germline ends. There are 14 residues in the CDR3. The CDR3 DNA follows: TGTGCCAGCAGTTACTCTCTGTGGGTCAATGAGCAGTTCTTC. Protein: CASSYSLWVNEQFF.

This clonotype turned up a few times. This chain joins TRBV14 and TRBJ2-3; 7 bases are a match to TRBD1. Germline V gives CDR1 SGHDN, CDR2 FVKESK. This CDR3 spans 15 amino acids. With 4 bases clipped from V and 4 bases from J, the junction kept 8 bases outside the gene matches. Written as DNA, the CDR3 is TGTGCCAGCAGCCCGCGCAGGGGGTGGTCAGATACGCAGTATTTT. Protein: CASSPRRGWSDTQYF.

V gene TRBV4-1 combines with J gene TRBJ1-6; tentatively, D is TRBD1 (6 bases). The CDR3 length is 15 residues. Trimming removed 5 bases at V and 8 bases at J, with 16 bases between. Germline V gives CDR1 MGHRA, CDR2 YSYEKL. CDR3 bases: TGCGCCAGCAGCGACCTACGGGGGGCTGATTCACCCCTCCACTTT. Protein product: CASSDLRGADSPLHF.

This clonotype was recorded a few times. This chain connects TRBV2 to TRBJ1-6, with no clear D. The CDR3 is 14 amino acids. The V gene's germline CDR1 is SNHLY and CDR2 FYNNEI. V was shortened by 6 bases and J by 7 bases, with 13 bases between the two germline ends. For the CDR3, the DNA is TGTGCCAGCAGGAGACCTGAAAAAAATTCACCCCTCCACTTT. This sequence encodes CASRRPEKNSPLHF. Drawing the rest from reference TRBV2 and TRBJ1-6, the complete variable domain is EPEVTQTPSHQVTQMGQEVILRCVPISNHLYFYWYRQILGQKVEFLVSFYNNEISEKSEIFDDQFSVERPDGSNFTLKIRSTKLEDSAMYFCASRRPEKNSPLHFGNGTRLTVT.

Relative to its sample, this clonotype is medium-sized. The rearrangement links TRBV12-3 or TRBV12-4 to TRBJ1-1, with 7 bases aligning to TRBD1. The length of the CDR3 is 13 residues. V gave up 2 bases and J gave up 5 bases; unmatched junction bases: 2. CDR3 nucleotides: TGTGCCAGCAGTTTACCAGGGGGGACTGAAGCTTTCTTT. This codes for CASSLPGGTEAFF.

The CDR3 is CASTRGLGSPLHF. Here the CDR3 DNA reads TGTGCCAGCACTAGGGGCTTGGGATCACCCCTCCACTTT. The J gene is TRBJ1-6, the V gene TRBV6-5; maybe TRBD1 (5 bases). The germline V and J ends were trimmed by 7 bases and 10 bases, with 14 bases remaining between them. CDR3 size: 13 residues. From germline, CDR1 is MNHEY and CDR2 SVGAGI.

The table lists this clonotype with a few counts. The chain links TRBV7-2 to TRBJ2-1; 9 nucleotides agree with TRBD2. This CDR3 is 15 amino acids long. V shed 6 bases and J 10 bases; nucleotides not matched to a gene: 13. CDR1 SGHTA and CDR2 FQGNSA come from the germline V gene. CDR3 in DNA: TGTGCCAGCAGTTCGACTAGCGGCAACATAAGAGAGCAGTTCTTC. Its protein is CASSSTSGNIREQFF.

The table lists this clonotype with a few counts. The chain is built from TRBV19 and TRBJ1-2; no firm D call. The CDR3 is 13 residues long. The V and J ends lost 5 bases and 2 bases respectively, with 9 bases between them. Germline V lookup: CDR1 LNHDA, CDR2 SQIVND (reference sequence). The CDR3 DNA reads TGTGCCAGTAGTCCCTCGTTGAACTATGGCTACACCTTC. As protein: CASSPSLNYGYTF.

This chain connects TRBV5-5 to TRBJ2-5, with TRBD1 identical over 8 bases. The CDR3 covers 14 residues. After removal of 2 bases from V and 4 bases from J, the junction contained 4 bases not matched to a gene. Germline values: CDR1 SGHKS, CDR2 YYEKEE (reference sequence). CDR3 residues: CASSFRGPGETQYF. CDR3 DNA sequence: TGTGCCAGCAGCTTCAGGGGGCCGGGAGAGACCCAGTACTTC.

V and J are TRBV7-8 and TRBJ1-1; 7 bases map to TRBD1. Germline-derived CDR1 and CDR2 are SGHVS and FQNEAQ. This CDR3 spans 16 amino acids. V lost 5 bases, J lost 2 bases, and 11 bases stayed unmatched. The CDR3 sequence: CASSLHARGLNTEAFF. CDR3 nucleotides: TGTGCCAGCAGCCTCCACGCGAGGGGGCTTAACACTGAAGCTTTCTTT.

This clonotype was counted a few times. The chain couples TRBV7-9 to TRBJ2-2; D gene ambiguous. V shed 2 bases and J shed 3 bases, with 7 bases lying between them. Germline assignment: CDR1 SEHNR and CDR2 FQNEAQ (reference sequence). There are 14 residues in the CDR3. In DNA form, the CDR3 reads TGTGCCAGCAGCTTATCGGCCCACACCGGGGAGCTGTTTTTT. This codes for CASSLSAHTGELFF.

The table lists this clonotype with a few counts. The CDR3 nucleotides read TGTGCCAGCAGTCCAGGACAGGACCGTTATGGCTACACCTTC. Translation: CASSPGQDRYGYTF. The chain couples TRBV28 to TRBJ1-2, with 7 bases aligning to TRBD1. Per germline, CDR1 MDHEN and CDR2 SYDVKM. The CDR3 sequence is 14 residues long. V lost 5 bases and J lost 5; bases outside the gene matches: 8.

This chain connects TRBV6-2 or TRBV6-3 to TRBJ1-2; maybe TRBD1 (5 bases). Germline V gene sequence: CDR1 MNHEY, CDR2 SVGEGT. V lost 5 bases and J 6 bases, leaving 13 bases between the germline ends. This CDR3 spans 13 amino acids. CDR3 nucleotide sequence: TGTGCCAGCAGTCTCTGGGGGGGAGATGGCTACACCTTC. The encoded protein is CASSLWGGDGYTF.

This chain connects TRBV29-1 to TRBJ1-1; the match to TRBD1 covers 8 bases. The V segment lost 6 bases and the J segment 1 base; nucleotides outside the gene matches: 4. The CDR3 is 13 residues long. Germline V gene sequence: CDR1 SQVTM, CDR2 ANQGSEA. This CDR3 is CSVVQGGNTEAFF. The CDR3 region has the DNA TGCAGCGTGGTACAGGGGGGGAACACTGAAGCTTTCTTT.

The chain joins TRBV7-3 to TRBJ2-1, with a tentative D call TRBD1 (6 bases). Per germline, CDR1 SGHTA and CDR2 FQGTGA. The CDR3 runs to 18 residues. V was pared by 5 bases and J by 6 bases, with 26 bases between. In DNA form, the CDR3 reads TGTGCCAGCAGCCAGCGTTTTACGGGGTCGTCAGGGGTCAATGAGCAGTTCTTC. Its protein is CASSQRFTGSSGVNEQFF. The full variable domain, its missing parts supplied by reference TRBV7-3 and TRBJ2-1, is GAGVSQTPSNKVTEKGKYVELRCDPISGHTALYWYRQSLGQGPEFLIYFQGTGAADDSGLPNDRFFAVRPEGSVSTLKIQRTERGDSAVYLCASSQRFTGSSGVNEQFFGPGTRLTVL.

This clonotype appeared a few times. CDR3 in amino acids: CASRITGTPFNEQFF. CDR3 DNA: TGTGCCAGCAGGATCACCGGGACACCCTTCAATGAGCAGTTCTTC. The chain joins TRBV7-2 to TRBJ2-1; tentative D call: TRBD1 (6 bases). Germline V CDR1 and CDR2: SGHTA, FQGNSA. The CDR3 is 15 amino acids. Trimming left V 6 bases short and J 6 bases short, with 18 bases between.

Only a few counts were recorded for this clonotype. The J gene is TRBJ1-2, the V gene TRBV7-2; a weak D match, TRBD1 (5 bases). Germline assignment: CDR1 SGHTA and CDR2 FQGNSA. The CDR3 runs 14 residues. The germline V and J ends were trimmed by 5 bases and 3 bases, with 13 bases remaining between them. The DNA for the CDR3 is TGTGCCAGCAGCCCCGGCTCGGGGCACTATGGCTACACCTTC. This translates into CASSPGSGHYGYTF.

The genes are TRBV6-6 and TRBJ2-3; TRBD2 aligns across 12 bases. From germline, CDR1 is MNHNY and CDR2 SVGAGI (reference sequence). The CDR3 spans 15 residues. With V trimmed by 5 bases and J by 6 bases, 6 bases remained unmatched. CDR3 loop: CASSGLAGGPDTQYF. The CDR3 bases are TGTGCCAGCAGTGGGCTAGCGGGGGGGCCGGATACGCAGTATTTT.

The chain has TRBV4-3 and TRBJ1-6; TRBD1 matches 10 bases. Germline values: CDR1 LGHNA, CDR2 YSLEER. This CDR3 spans 18 amino acids. V shed 1 base, J shed 4 bases, and the junction held 7 bases outside the gene matches. CDR3 coding DNA: TGCGCCAGCAGCCAAGCGCTAGGACAGGGGGGGTATAATTCACCCCTCCACTTT. This translates into CASSQALGQGGYNSPLHF.